This T cell receptor beta chain was captured by sequencing in a study of T cell changes during pregnancy in multiple sclerosis (dated by TCRdb to between 2018 and 2020). General notes on the study: The study examined how the T cell repertoire changed over the course of pregnancy in women with multiple sclerosis.

The CDR3 has 15 amino acids, counting the end cysteine and phenylalanine. Only the CDR3 part of the read is kept: 45 bases, read in frame from the first base. V was cut back by 4 bases and J by 5 bases, leaving a gap of 17 bases between them. CDR1 and CDR2 are drawn from the germline V gene: MNHNS, SASEGT. Details on this clone: Its antigen is unknown. No quality values exist for individual bases; no much larger clone is one base distant.

Libraries were constructed by the immunoSEQ multiplex PCR assay. This immuneACCESS table, as held by TCRdb, lists in-frame sequences with V and J called but not all clones. Of the missing ones, under half trace to an unresolved V gene in checked studies; the others have no known cause. Counted in this sample were fewer than 95,000 clones; approximately 94% of them appeared once. The top ten hold 2% to 2.5% of the sample. Sample: peripheral blood, taken in the third trimester of pregnancy. The TCR sequence derives from a female donor with multiple sclerosis, enrolled in a pregnancy study. The sequence joins TRBV6-1 to TRBJ2-5, and the D gene may be TRBD2, 5 bases matching. The CDR3 protein sequence reads: CASSASLGVGETQYF. The nucleotides read TGTGCCAGCAGTGCATCGCTGGGAGTTGGGGAGACCCAGTACTTC.